A single sample is the source of the 21 T cell receptor beta chains below, sequenced in a study of shared clonotypes between healthy human individuals. Some clones are missing from TCRdb's copy, which holds only in-frame ones; the method was immunoSEQ multiplex PCR. This sample has roughly 2,300,000 clones, with 85% to 95% found just once. Material: naive CD4+ T cells from PBMCs. Described subset: CD45RA+ positively selected. The receptors shown here come from a man younger than 30 in good health. Some clones in this sample may be carry-over from other donors' samples.

This chain links TRBV30 with TRBJ2-3, with D tentatively TRBD1 (6 bases). CDR3 length: 11 residues. Germline assignment: CDR1 GTSNPN and CDR2 SVGIG (reference sequence). V was clipped by 7 bases and J by 6 bases, with 11 bases between them. CDR3: CAYGTGDTQYF. CDR3 in DNA: TGTGCCTATGGAACAGGGGATACGCAGTATTTT.

The J gene is TRBJ1-1, the V gene TRBV6-5; 10 bases line up with TRBD1. Germline CDR1 and CDR2: MNHEY and SVGAGI. The CDR3 loop spans 13 amino acids. After removal of 10 bases from V and 4 bases from J, the junction contained 6 bases not matched to a gene. The CDR3 region has the DNA TGTGCCACCAACAGGGACAGGGGCACTGAAGCTTTCTTT. Amino acid sequence: CATNRDRGTEAFF.

The gene calls are TRBV7-9 and TRBJ2-7; 7 nucleotides line up with TRBD1. The CDR3 totals 13 residues. CDR1 and CDR2 from the germline V gene are SEHNR and FQNEAQ (reference sequence). V gave up 4 bases and J gave up 3 bases; unmatched junction bases: 3. CDR3 DNA: TGTGCCAGCAGCTACCGGGACAGCTACGAGCAGTACTTC. Translation: CASSYRDSYEQYF.

The V and J genes are TRBV28 and TRBJ2-3; 12 nucleotides agree with TRBD2. Germline assignment: CDR1 MDHEN and CDR2 SYDVKM. The V and J ends lost 3 bases and 4 bases, in that order; junction bases with no gene match: 8. The CDR3 is made up of 17 amino acids. The CDR3 here is CASSFKATSGSSDTQYF. The CDR3 region has the DNA TGTGCCAGCAGTTTTAAAGCGACTAGCGGGAGTTCAGATACGCAGTATTTT.

A few counts support this clone. The CDR3 region is CAWTINTEAFF. CDR3 sequence (DNA): TGTGCCTGGACCATTAACACTGAAGCTTTCTTT. The V gene is TRBV30, the J gene TRBJ1-1; D is unresolved. The CDR3 runs to 11 residues. Germline V gene data show CDR1 as GTSNPN and CDR2 as SVGIG (reference sequence). The V gene lost 4 bases and the J gene lost 2 bases, with 5 bases spanning the gap.

The J gene is TRBJ1-3, the V gene TRBV28; possibly TRBD1 for D (5 bases). The CDR3 has 15 amino acids. The V and J ends lost 5 bases and 4 bases respectively, with 15 bases between them. Germline-derived CDR1 and CDR2 are MDHEN and SYDVKM. The DNA of the CDR3 is TGTGCCAGCAGTGAAACCGGGACCACCGGAAACACCATATATTTT. Protein product: CASSETGTTGNTIYF.

This clone was counted a single time. Other DNA sequences within the sample encode an identical CDR3. The chain combines TRBV15 with TRBJ2-7; D ambiguous. V was trimmed by 0 bases and J by 4 bases, leaving 7 bases between them. This CDR3 has 13 residues. In germline, CDR1 is LNHNV, CDR2 YYDKDF (reference sequence). CDR3 sequence (DNA): TGTGCCACCAGCAGAGATGCTGGGTACGAGCAGTACTTC. Its protein is CATSRDAGYEQYF.

The V gene is TRBV2, the J gene TRBJ1-1, with TRBD1 identical over 8 bases. The J segment lost 2 bases and the V segment lost 10 bases, leaving 6 bases of the junction unmatched. CDR1 is SNHLY and CDR2 is FYNNEI in the germline V gene. This CDR3 is 13 amino acids long. The DNA of the CDR3 is TGTGCCACCAGGACAGGGCTAAACACTGAAGCTTTCTTT. Its translation is CATRTGLNTEAFF. Full variable domain (missing parts from reference TRBV2 and TRBJ1-1): EPEVTQTPSHQVTQMGQEVILRCVPISNHLYFYWYRQILGQKVEFLVSFYNNEISEKSEIFDDQFSVERPDGSNFTLKIRSTKLEDSAMYFCATRTGLNTEAFFGQGTRLTVV.

This clone was seen just once. The chain links TRBV27 to TRBJ2-1, with D perhaps TRBD2 (5 bases). The CDR3 totals 19 residues. Germline V gives CDR1 MNHEY, CDR2 SMNVEV (reference sequence). The V end was cut by 7 bases, the J end by 5 bases, with 30 bases between. The CDR3 reads CASTTPGGTPTHGNNEQFF. The CDR3 region has the DNA TGTGCCAGCACTACGCCTGGCGGAACACCCACCCACGGGAACAATGAGCAGTTCTTC.

This clone appeared a few times. The rearrangement joins TRBV19 to TRBJ1-5; D call uncertain. The CDR3 totals 13 residues. V was cut by 7 bases and J by 9 bases, with 16 bases left in between. Germline lookup yields CDR1 LNHDA and CDR2 SQIVND (reference sequence). The CDR3 nucleotides are TGTGCCAGTACGTTGGCAGAGAGAGGGCCCCAGCATTTT. The encoded protein is CASTLAERGPQHF.

The chain uses TRBV5-1 and TRBJ2-1, with 9 bases that match TRBD1. Germline V lookup: CDR1 SGHRS, CDR2 YFSETQ. This CDR3 region has 16 residues. Trimming removed 0 bases from V and 7 bases from J; junction bases left unmatched: 8. CDR3 in DNA: TGCGCCAGCAGCTTGGCCCCGGGACAGGGTGGAAATGAGCAGTTCTTC. This gives the protein CASSLAPGQGGNEQFF. Full variable domain (rest looked up from reference TRBV5-1 and TRBJ2-1): KAGVTQTPRYLIKTRGQQVTLSCSPISGHRSVSWYQQTPGQGLQFLFEYFSETQRNKGNFPGRFSGRQFSNSRSEMNVSTLELGDSALYLCASSLAPGQGGNEQFFGPGTRLTVL.

V usage is TRBV7-8 and J usage is TRBJ1-4; D is unclear. With 3 bases removed from V and 8 bases from J, the gap between germline ends came to 10 bases. CDR1 SGHVS and CDR2 FQNEAQ come from the germline V gene. The CDR3 runs to 13 residues. This CDR3 reads CASSFRIAEKLFF. DNA of the CDR3: TGTGCCAGCAGCTTCCGGATTGCGGAAAAACTGTTTTTT.

The chain has TRBV30 and TRBJ1-6; no firm D call. V was trimmed by 0 bases and J by 14 bases, leaving 17 bases between them. Germline V gene lookup returns CDR1 GTSNPN and CDR2 SVGIG (reference sequence). The CDR3 loop spans 14 amino acids. CDR3 protein: CAWSVVSKRNSLHF. The CDR3 DNA reads as TGTGCCTGGAGTGTTGTGTCAAAGCGGAATTCCCTCCACTTT.

The gene calls are TRBV9 and TRBJ1-1; possible D gene TRBD1, 6 bases. Trimming stripped 1 base from V and 4 bases from J, with 23 bases between. The length of the CDR3 is 18 residues. Germline CDR1 is SGDLS and CDR2 is YYNGEE. The CDR3 region is CASSVQGTGAQVGTEAFF. Written as DNA, the CDR3 is TGTGCCAGCAGCGTACAGGGGACCGGGGCTCAAGTAGGCACTGAAGCTTTCTTT.

J is TRBJ2-7 and V is TRBV5-4; 12 bases are a match to TRBD1. The CDR3 is 15 amino acids. V trimming: 4 bases; J trimming: 6 bases; junction bases outside the gene matches: 8. Germline lookup yields CDR1 SGHNT and CDR2 YYREEE (reference sequence). The CDR3 region has the DNA TGTGCCAGCAGCACAGGGACAGGGGGCAGGATCGAGCAGTACTTC. Translated, it gives CASSTGTGGRIEQYF.

With respect to this clone: This may come from a read error, since a much larger clone is one base off. The sample has other DNA sequences that encode this CDR3 too. V is TRBV4-3 and J is TRBJ2-1; 13 nucleotides agree with TRBD2. Germline CDR1 LGHNA, CDR2 YSLEER. V lost 1 base and J lost 13; bases outside the gene matches: 4. This CDR3 has 14 residues. The CDR3, as DNA: TGCGCCAGCAGCCAAGGACTAGCGGGAGGAGGACAGTTCTTC. Its translation: CASSQGLAGGGQFF.

This chain joins TRBV7-8 and TRBJ2-5; TRBD1 is a possible D gene (5 bases). The CDR3 totals 13 residues. Per germline, CDR1 SGHVS and CDR2 FQNEAQ. The V gene lost 8 bases and the J gene lost 3 bases, with 13 bases spanning the gap. CDR3 sequence (DNA): TGTGCCAGCGGGGCAGGACCCGAAGAGACCCAGTACTTC. Translated, it gives CASGAGPEETQYF.

The chain couples TRBV21-1 to TRBJ2-5; the table calls TRBD1, which could not be checked here. TRBV21-1 is annotated as a pseudogene. CDR3 size: 15 residues. DNA of the CDR3: TGTGCCAGCAGCAAAGCTCCGACACGTCAAGAGACCCAGTACTTC. Translation: CASSKAPTRQETQYF.

A single count supports this clone. The chain joins TRBV6-1 to TRBJ1-2, with TRBD1 as a possible D gene (5 bases). Trimming stripped 1 base from V and 6 bases from J, with 15 bases between. CDR3 length: 15 residues. CDR1 MNHNS and CDR2 SASEGT come from the germline V gene. CDR3 DNA sequence: TGTGCCAGCAGTGAAGTGGGGGGACTCCAGGATGGCTACACCTTC. Residues: CASSEVGGLQDGYTF.

This clone came up once. The CDR3 DNA follows: TGTGCCAGCAGCTTAGGGTCGACAGGGGTGACTGAAGCTTTCTTT. This gives the protein CASSLGSTGVTEAFF. The chain has TRBV7-2 and TRBJ1-1; TRBD1 agrees at 8 bases. This CDR3 has 15 residues. The V and J ends lost 1 base and 5 bases, in that order; junction bases with no gene match: 6. Germline CDR1 reads SGHTA; CDR2 reads FQGNSA. Full variable domain (outside the CDR3, taken from reference TRBV7-2 and TRBJ1-1): GAGVSQSPSNKVTEKGKDVELRCDPISGHTALYWYRQSLGQGLEFLIYFQGNSAPDKSGLPSDRFSAERTGGSVSTLTIQRTQQEDSAVYLCASSLGSTGVTEAFFGQGTRLTVV.

V and J are TRBV5-4 and TRBJ2-3, with 8 bases that match TRBD2. V dropped 4 bases and J dropped 2; count of bases not matched to a gene: 15. The CDR3 contains 18 residues. The germline gives CDR1 SGHNT, CDR2 YYREEE (reference sequence). The CDR3 protein is CASSHSLLIAGNTDTQYF. The CDR3, as DNA: TGTGCCAGCAGCCACTCACTCCTCATAGCGGGGAACACAGATACGCAGTATTTT.